Listed here is a single T cell receptor (beta chain). The source of the sample is a study of blood T cell repertoires in COVID-19. Overall study context: The origin of the acute and convalescent COVID-19 samples was the United States, Italy and Spain. T cells, B-cell-depleted T cells, or PBMCs provided the cDNA or gDNA that served as material.

V shed 3 bases, J shed 8 bases, and the junction held 6 bases outside the gene matches. CDR3 length equals 15 residues. From germline, CDR1 is SEHNR and CDR2 FQNEAQ (reference sequence). Authors' processing steps: Reference gene primers were amplified, and this amplification served to estimate nucleated cell counts. TCRdb's table, derived via immunoSEQ multiplex PCR, lists solely in-frame clones and lacks some. That table gives V, J and clone size, and the DNA gave D and trimming. In the table there are approximately 350,000 clones, around 87% of which are singletons. The specimen was peripheral blood. J is TRBJ1-4 and V is TRBV7-9; 10 bases are a match to TRBD1. This receptor was obtained from a woman aged 45-65 years with COVID-19, enrolled during active disease. CDR3 region: CASSFRQGAGEKLFF. Here the CDR3 DNA reads TGTGCCAGCAGCTTCCGACAGGGGGCGGGAGAAAAACTGTTTTTT.